The count of the clone carrying this T cell receptor beta chain is one. These data belong to a study of blood T cell repertoires in COVID-19. Study overall: T cells, B-cell-depleted T cells, or PBMCs provided the cDNA or gDNA that served as material.

Method: immunoSEQ multiplex PCR; TCRdb's copy keeps in-frame clones and lacks some. The data hold about 95,000 clones, with approximately 89% observed a single time. The germline V gene encodes CDR1 SGDLS and CDR2 YYNGEE. The CDR3 has 14 residues. The V end was cut by 3 bases, the J end by 5 bases, with 14 bases between. Sequencing used peripheral blood. This chain uses TRBV9 with TRBJ1-1; tentative D call: TRBD1 (6 bases). The TCR originated in a human donor in a cohort sampled during active COVID-19. In nucleotides, the CDR3 is TGTGCCAGCAGCGAGACTCCTAGGGGGACTGAAGCTTTCTTT. Protein: CASSETPRGTEAFF.